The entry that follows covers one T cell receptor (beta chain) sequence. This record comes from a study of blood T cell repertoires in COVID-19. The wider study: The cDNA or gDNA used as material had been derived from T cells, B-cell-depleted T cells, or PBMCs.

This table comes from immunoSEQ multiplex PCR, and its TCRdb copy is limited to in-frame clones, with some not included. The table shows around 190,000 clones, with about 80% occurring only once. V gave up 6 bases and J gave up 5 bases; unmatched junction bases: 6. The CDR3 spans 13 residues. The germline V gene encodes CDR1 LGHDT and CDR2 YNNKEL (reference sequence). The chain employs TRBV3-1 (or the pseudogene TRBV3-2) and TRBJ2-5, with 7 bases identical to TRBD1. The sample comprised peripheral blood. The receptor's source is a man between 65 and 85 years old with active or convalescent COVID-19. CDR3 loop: CASSLQGSETQYF. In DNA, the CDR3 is TGTGCCAGCAGTCTACAGGGGAGCGAGACCCAGTACTTC.